This T cell receptor beta chain was captured in a study of blood T cell repertoires in COVID-19. Measured with immunoSEQ multiplex PCR; TCRdb has only the in-frame clones, and not every one. The table records 340,000 or so clones, around 88% of them present only once. The germline CDR1 and CDR2 sequences are MNHNS and SASEGT. The CDR3 totals 20 residues. V was clipped by 3 bases and J by 2 bases; unmatched bases: 18. The sequence was collected from a young man with active or convalescent COVID-19. J is TRBJ1-5 and V is TRBV6-1; 8 bases agree with TRBD1. Sequenced input: peripheral blood. The CDR3 loop reads CASSERQGWPLVTGNQPQHF. The CDR3 DNA reads TGTGCCAGCAGTGAGCGACAGGGGTGGCCACTGGTGACTGGCAATCAGCCCCAGCATTTT.